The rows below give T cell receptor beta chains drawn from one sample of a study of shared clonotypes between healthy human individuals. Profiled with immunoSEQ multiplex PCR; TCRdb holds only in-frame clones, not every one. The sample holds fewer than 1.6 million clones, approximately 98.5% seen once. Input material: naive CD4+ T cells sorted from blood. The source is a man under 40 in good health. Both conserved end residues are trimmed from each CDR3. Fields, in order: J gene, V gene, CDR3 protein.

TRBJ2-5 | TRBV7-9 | ASSPSSQTSGRVGTQY
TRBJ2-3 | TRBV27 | ASKFLSTDTQY
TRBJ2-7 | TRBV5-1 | ASSLNSGSYEQY
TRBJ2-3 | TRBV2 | ASSLNTDTQY
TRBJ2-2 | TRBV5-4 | ASSLERKNTGELF
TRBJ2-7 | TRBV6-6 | ASSFTLGEQY
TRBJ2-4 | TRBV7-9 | ASSSTVVNIQY
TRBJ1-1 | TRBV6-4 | ASRVEHHTEAF
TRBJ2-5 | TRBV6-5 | ASSYSLVGTQY
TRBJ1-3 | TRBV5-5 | ASSLVQQGALGNTIY
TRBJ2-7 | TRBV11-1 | ASSSGTSGRADYEQY
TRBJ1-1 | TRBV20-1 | SASGNTEAF
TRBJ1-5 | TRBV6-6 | ASEKQGQPQH
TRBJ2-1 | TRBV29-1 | SVLGSGRYEQF
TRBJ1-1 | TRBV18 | ASSPLTGPNTEAF
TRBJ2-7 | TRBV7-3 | ASSFLAGQYEQY
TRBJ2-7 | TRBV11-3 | ASSSGRWGDYEQY
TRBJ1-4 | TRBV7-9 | ASSRSGQRPFNEKLF
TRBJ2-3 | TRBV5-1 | ASSWAGTSTDTQY
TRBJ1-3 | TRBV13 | ASSRGPTGNTIY
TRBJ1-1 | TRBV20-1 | SARSVTEAF
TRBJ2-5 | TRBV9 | ASSVDGRLQETQY
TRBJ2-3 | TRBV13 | ASSSHRTGGNTDTQY
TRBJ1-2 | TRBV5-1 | ASSLTGTGLEDGYT
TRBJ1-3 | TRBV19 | ASSGISGNTIY
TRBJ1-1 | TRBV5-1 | ASSLVPTLMNTEAF
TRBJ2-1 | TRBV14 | ASSQVTDVAGGYNEQF
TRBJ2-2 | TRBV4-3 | ASSQDRRARELF
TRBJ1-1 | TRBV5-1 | ASSQSQGYTEAF
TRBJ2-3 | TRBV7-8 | ASSFVRTDTQY
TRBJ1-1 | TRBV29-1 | SVEEWPEAF
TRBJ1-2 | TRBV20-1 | SARTGYGYT
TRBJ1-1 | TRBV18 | ASSPQGPFTEAF
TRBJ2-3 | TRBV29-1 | SAEGLAGGTQY
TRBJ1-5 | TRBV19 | ASSWTGGNQPQH
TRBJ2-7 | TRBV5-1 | ASSSGRNEQY
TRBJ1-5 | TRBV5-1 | ASSSGGGDWEPQH
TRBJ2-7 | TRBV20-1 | SARSLYEQY
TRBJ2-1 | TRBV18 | ASSPPWRSSYNEQF
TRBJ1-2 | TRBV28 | ASSLPPGQAYGYT
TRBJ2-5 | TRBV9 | ASSPRLRDWAGETQY
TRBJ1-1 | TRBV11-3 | ASSASPMNTEAF
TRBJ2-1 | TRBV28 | ASSFSRALNEQF
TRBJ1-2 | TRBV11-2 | ASSLRNRDRTYGYT
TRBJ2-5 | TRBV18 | ASSPLPGRTQETQY
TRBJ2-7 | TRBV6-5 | ASSWTRAYEQY
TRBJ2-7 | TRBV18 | ASSPPGWGDYEQY
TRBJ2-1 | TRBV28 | ASSGTRSYNEQF
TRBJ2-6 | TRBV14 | ASSHGTGSGANVLT
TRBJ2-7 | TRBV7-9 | ASSLAGGRLTYEQY
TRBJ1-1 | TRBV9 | ASQRGAEAF
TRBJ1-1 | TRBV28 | ASSFSGGTEAF
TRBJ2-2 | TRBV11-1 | ASSSSSGRERELF
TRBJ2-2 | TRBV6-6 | ASSPGLAGGSGELF
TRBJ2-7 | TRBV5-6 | ASSFNRDRGFPYEQY